This T cell receptor beta chain was captured by sequencing in a study of blood T cell repertoires in COVID-19. Study-wide context: The United States, Italy and Spain were the sources of the acute and convalescent COVID-19 samples. Sources were T cells, B-cell-depleted T cells, or PBMCs; the material itself was cDNA or gDNA.

Participants, 18 to 89 years old, spanned about two dozen US areas. Only in-frame clones appear in the TCRdb table, and some are missing; sequencing was by immunoSEQ multiplex PCR. The sample has around 180,000 clones, under 90% seen once. Germline CDR1 is SGHRS and CDR2 is YFSETQ. V was pared by 2 bases and J by 6 bases, with 2 bases of the junction left unmatched. CDR3 length equals 15 residues. This chain links TRBV5-1 with TRBJ2-1, with TRBD2 matching over 13 bases. The receptor's source is a man in his fifties or sixties who had recovered from COVID-19. Specimen: PBMCs or T cells enriched from blood (not recorded which). CDR3 protein: CASSLLAGGPNEQFF. CDR3 coding DNA: TGCGCCAGCAGCTTACTAGCGGGGGGGCCCAATGAGCAGTTCTTC.